These 17 T cell receptor beta chains originate from one sample sequenced in a study of shared clonotypes between healthy human individuals (TCRdb year 2020). Libraries were made using the immunoSEQ multiplex PCR assay. TCRdb took this table from immuneACCESS and kept in-frame rearrangements with V and J called. Such tables lack part of the clones; where checked against another copy, unresolved V genes explain under half of the gap, and the rest is unexplained. The sample yields approximately 1.4 million clones; 95% to 99% were counted once. Roughly 0.4% of the sample lies in the top ten. Sequencing used naive CD4+ T cells sorted from blood. The meaning of the sample's cell subset or site label: CD45RA+ positively selected. The source of these receptors is a man aged 30 to 39 in good health.

The chain has TRBV11-2 and TRBJ1-1; D is possibly TRBD1 (5 bases). Germline CDR1 reads SGHAT; CDR2 reads FQNNGV. V was trimmed by 1 base and J by 8 bases, leaving 17 bases between them. The CDR3 contains 15 residues. This CDR3 is CASSLALWGSGEAFF. The CDR3 DNA follows: TGTGCCAGCAGCTTAGCACTTTGGGGCTCGGGGGAAGCTTTCTTT.

This clone was counted between two and nine times. V usage is TRBV19 and J usage is TRBJ2-7; 14 positions agree with TRBD2. Germline lookup yields CDR1 LNHDA and CDR2 SQIVND (reference sequence). This CDR3 region has 16 residues. The junction had 8 bases not matched to a gene; V was cut back by 5 bases and J by 5 bases. CDR3 sequence (DNA): TGTGCCAGTAGTTCTAGACTAGCGGGAGGGCCCCACGAGCAGTACTTC. This translates into CASSSRLAGGPHEQYF.

This clone came up once. The chain has TRBV5-1 and TRBJ2-5; the D gene could be TRBD1 or TRBD2 (5 bases each). Trimming pared 6 bases from V and 4 bases from J, leaving 13 bases between. This CDR3 is built from 13 residues. Germline V gene sequence: CDR1 SGHRS, CDR2 YFSETQ. The chain's CDR3 is CASKLRGAETQYF. The CDR3 DNA follows: TGCGCCAGCAAACTTCGGGGCGCAGAGACCCAGTACTTC.

The V call is TRBV19, the J call TRBJ2-2, with no clear D. CDR3 length equals 14 residues. Germline lookup yields CDR1 LNHDA and CDR2 SQIVND (reference sequence). V lost 3 bases and J 5 bases, leaving 10 bases between the germline ends. The CDR3 sequence: CASSIAAVTGELFF. The CDR3 bases are TGTGCCAGTAGTATTGCAGCTGTTACCGGGGAGCTGTTTTTT.

V is TRBV27 and J is TRBJ1-5, with 11 bases that match TRBD1. With 8 bases clipped from V and 6 bases from J, the junction kept 6 bases outside the gene matches. Germline values: CDR1 MNHEY, CDR2 SMNVEV (reference sequence). CDR3 length equals 14 residues. DNA for the CDR3: TGTGCCAGCTCGGACAGGGGGCGGATTCAGCCCCAGCATTTT. Residues: CASSDRGRIQPQHF.

This sequence joins TRBV5-4 and TRBJ1-4; D perhaps matches TRBD1 (6 bases). CDR1 is SGHNT and CDR2 is YYREEE in the germline V gene (reference sequence). Trimming took 3 bases from V and 8 from J, leaving 14 bases between them. The CDR3 contains 14 residues. CDR3 coding DNA: TGTGCCAGCAGCTCCCGGGACACTCCCGAAAAACTGTTTTTT. Its translation is CASSSRDTPEKLFF. The variable domain in full, completed from reference TRBV5-4 and TRBJ1-4, reads ETGVTQSPTHLIKTRGQQVTLRCSSQSGHNTVSWYQQALGQGPQFIFQYYREEENGRGNFPPRFSGLQFPNYSSELNVNALELDDSALYLCASSSRDTPEKLFFGSGTQLSVL.

This chain joins TRBV28 and TRBJ2-1; the D gene is possibly TRBD2 (5 bases). There are 15 residues in the CDR3. V lost 8 bases and J 4 bases, leaving 18 bases between the germline ends. CDR1 is MDHEN, CDR2 SYDVKM, per germline. The CDR3 region is CASAMGGQLYNEQFF. The CDR3 DNA is TGTGCCAGCGCCATGGGCGGGCAACTTTACAATGAGCAGTTCTTC.

The chain carries TRBV5-4 and TRBJ2-3; D is possibly TRBD2 (6 bases). Deletions cut 0 bases from V and 4 bases from J, with 9 bases between. The germline V gene has CDR1 SGHNT and CDR2 YYREEE (reference sequence). The CDR3 has 14 residues. In DNA form, the CDR3 reads TGTGCCAGCAGCTTGGAGGGAGGAGCAGATACGCAGTATTTT. Translation: CASSLEGGADTQYF.

The chain is built from TRBV19 and TRBJ2-1; 9 positions match TRBD1. This CDR3 comprises 14 residues. From germline, CDR1 is LNHDA and CDR2 SQIVND (reference sequence). V lost 7 bases to trimming and J lost 13 bases; unmatched junction nucleotides: 14. The DNA for the CDR3 is TGTGCCAGTAAGTTGGGACAGGGTCCTAACATTCAGTTCTTC. Translating gives CASKLGQGPNIQFF. The full variable domain, rest sourced from reference TRBV19 and TRBJ2-1, is DGGITQSPKYLFRKEGQNVTLSCEQNLNHDAMYWYRQDPGQGLRLIYYSQIVNDFQKGDIAEGYSVSREKKESFPLTVTSAQKNPTAFYLCASKLGQGPNIQFFGPGTRLTVL.

The CDR3 protein is CASSFVAGGQPQHF. In DNA, the CDR3 is TGTGCCAGCAGTTTTGTGGCAGGGGGTCAGCCCCAGCATTTT. This sequence joins TRBV28 and TRBJ1-5, with 7 bases fitting TRBD1. The CDR3 length is 14 residues. Trimming cost V 3 bases and J 6 bases; bases outside gene matches: 5. Germline values: CDR1 MDHEN, CDR2 SYDVKM.

The chain employs TRBV27 and TRBJ1-5, with D perhaps TRBD1 (6 bases). CDR3 length equals 15 residues. The V and J ends lost 6 bases and 4 bases respectively, with 16 bases between them. CDR1 is MNHEY, CDR2 SMNVEV, per germline (reference sequence). CDR3 in amino acids: CASRPTGPSNQPQHF. CDR3 in DNA: TGTGCCAGCAGGCCTACAGGGCCCTCGAATCAGCCCCAGCATTTT.

The genes are TRBV18 and TRBJ2-7, with a weak D call TRBD1 (6 bases). The CDR3 consists of 15 residues. With 3 bases removed from V and 1 base from J, the gap between germline ends came to 13 bases. Germline loops: CDR1 KGHSH, CDR2 LQKENI. CDR3 in amino acids: CASSPGTIGSYEQYF. The DNA for the CDR3 is TGTGCCAGCTCACCCGGGACAATCGGGTCCTACGAGCAGTACTTC.

The chain combines TRBV9 with TRBJ2-5, with D possibly TRBD2 on 6 matching bases. CDR1 SGDLS and CDR2 YYNGEE come from the germline V gene. The CDR3 length is 15 residues. Trimming stripped 5 bases from V and 5 bases from J, with 19 bases between. CDR3 protein: CASSGDFRGWETQYF. CDR3 coding DNA: TGTGCCAGCAGTGGGGACTTTCGGGGGTGGGAGACCCAGTACTTC. The whole variable domain, filled in from reference TRBV9 and TRBJ2-5, reads DSGVTQTPKHLITATGQRVTLRCSPRSGDLSVYWYQQSLDQGLQFLIQYYNGEERAKGNILERFSAQQFPDLHSELNLSSLELGDSALYFCASSGDFRGWETQYFGPGTRLLVL.

This rearrangement joins TRBV9 to TRBJ1-1; 8 positions match TRBD1. The CDR3 runs to 17 residues. With 3 bases clipped from V and 5 bases from J, the junction kept 15 bases outside the gene matches. Looked up from germline, CDR1 is SGDLS and CDR2 is YYNGEE. CDR3 residues: CASSERPGTGPGTEAFF. The CDR3 nucleotides are TGTGCCAGCAGCGAACGTCCCGGGACAGGCCCGGGGACTGAAGCTTTCTTT.

The chain recombines TRBV7-2 with TRBJ2-5; 14 nucleotides align to TRBD2. CDR1 is SGHTA, CDR2 FQGNSA, per germline. CDR3 length equals 16 residues. Trimming took 5 bases from V and 5 from J; bases not matched to a gene: 7. This CDR3 reads CASSPGTSGRSETQYF. CDR3 sequence (DNA): TGTGCCAGCAGCCCGGGGACTAGCGGGAGATCTGAGACCCAGTACTTC.

The rearrangement links TRBV29-1 to TRBJ1-3, with a weak D call TRBD1 (5 bases). Deletions cut 4 bases from V and 6 bases from J, with 10 bases between. This CDR3 comprises 12 residues. Germline values: CDR1 SQVTM, CDR2 ANQGSEA. CDR3 coding DNA: TGCAGCGTTGGTGTCGGGACAAACACCATATATTTT. Translating it yields CSVGVGTNTIYF.

The CDR3, as DNA: TGCGCCAGCAGCTCGGGACTAGCGCTGAGCCCTCTCTACGAGCAGTACTTC. Its protein product is CASSSGLALSPLYEQYF. This chain uses TRBV5-1 with TRBJ2-7, with TRBD2 matching 10 bases. The CDR3 length is 17 residues. V lost 3 bases, J lost 3 bases, and 12 bases stayed unmatched. CDR1 is SGHRS and CDR2 is YFSETQ in the germline V gene. The complete variable domain, with remaining parts taken from reference TRBV5-1 and TRBJ2-7, reads KAGVTQTPRYLIKTRGQQVTLSCSPISGHRSVSWYQQTPGQGLQFLFEYFSETQRNKGNFPGRFSGRQFSNSRSEMNVSTLELGDSALYLCASSSGLALSPLYEQYFGPGTRLTVT.